The text below deals with one TCR beta chain. The antigen remains unidentified. Antigen-specific CD4+ T cells were expanded with viral peptide pools in the ViraFEST assay before sequencing. Culture proceeded for nine to eleven days, and CD4+ T cells were then isolated. Participants were vaccinated with two doses of either the BNT162b2 or mRNA-1273 vaccine. Nucleocapsid antibodies were negative in the vaccine recipients, who had never had SARS-CoV-2 infection. The sample originates from a study of vaccination effects on CD4 cells after COVID-19. Study-level findings and limits: Both infection-induced and vaccine-induced clones contracted markedly at late post-vaccination timepoints.

Sequenced by immunoSEQ multiplex PCR; TCRdb stores in-frame clones only, minus some. The sample carries about 48,000 clones, around three quarters recorded once. Trimming stripped 7 bases from V and 10 bases from J, with 14 bases between. The CDR3 sequence is 13 residues long. CDR1 and CDR2 (germline): MNHEY, SVGAGI. The specimen comprised CD4+ T cells from PBMCs cultured with HCoV-OC43 spike peptides, sampled after COVID-19 vaccination. Subset described: HCoV-OC43 spike overlapping peptide pool stimulation. The sequence was obtained from a human donor who received a COVID-19 vaccine. The chain employs TRBV6-5 and TRBJ1-6; D ambiguous. CDR3 sequence: CASNRQVNSPLHF. In nucleotides, the CDR3 is TGTGCCAGCAATCGGCAGGTGAACTCACCCCTCCACTTT.